This T cell receptor (beta chain) was recovered during a study of cytomegalovirus exposure and HLA in healthy donors. Findings and limits, study-wide: Reported performance of the classifier showed diagnosis of cytomegalovirus status with high specificity and sensitivity. Rare TCR sequences dominated, though some public TCRs recurred in many donors. In the roughly 120 validation repertoires, approximately 94% of cluster scores exceeded 0, per a later analysis.

The donors were in the roughly 130-subject validation cohort, distinct from the approximately 730-subject first cohort. On this clone: Antigen specificity is unknown.

The CDR3 has 13 amino acids. Germline assignment: CDR1 SGHNT and CDR2 YYREEE (reference sequence). Unmatched junction bases numbered 5, after V lost 9 bases and J lost 3 bases. Some clones are missing from TCRdb's copy, which holds only in-frame ones; the method was immunoSEQ multiplex PCR. The table shows fewer than 350,000 clones, with roughly 90% occurring only once. Specimen: PBMCs. This receptor was identified in a woman in her late teens or twenties in good health and CMV-seronegative. This chain joins TRBV5-4 and TRBJ2-7; 11 bases line up with TRBD2. The CDR3 bases are TGTGCCACCCAGACTAGCGGGATCTACGAGCAGTACTTC. It is translated as CATQTSGIYEQYF.